This T cell receptor beta chain was recovered during a study of T-cell memory formation after mild COVID-19. Broader study findings: Clones shrinking between day 15 and 85 showed a balanced CD4/CD8 split, and those that grew later tilted toward CD4+.

About this clonotype: No antigen is known for it.

TCRdb re-analysed the 5' RACE reads in MiXCR, keeping a single row per CDR3 protein. The data hold hundreds of thousands of distinct CDR3 sequences, with around 13% observed a single time. V was shortened by 5 bases and J by 2 bases, with 16 bases between the two germline ends. Germline V gives CDR1 SGHAT, CDR2 FQDESV (reference sequence). The CDR3 consists of 17 residues. This sequence originates from a man aged 18 to 30 who had mild COVID-19 (a few samples of this study predate the infection). Cell type and time point are not known. The genes are TRBV11-1 and TRBJ2-6, with D possibly being TRBD2 (5 bases). The sample was PBMCs or a T cell subset sorted from them (not recorded which). CDR3 coding DNA: TGTGCCAGCAGCGGTAGTGGCGGGTTGCCTGGGGCCAACGTCCTGACTTTC. Translation: CASSGSGGLPGANVLTF.